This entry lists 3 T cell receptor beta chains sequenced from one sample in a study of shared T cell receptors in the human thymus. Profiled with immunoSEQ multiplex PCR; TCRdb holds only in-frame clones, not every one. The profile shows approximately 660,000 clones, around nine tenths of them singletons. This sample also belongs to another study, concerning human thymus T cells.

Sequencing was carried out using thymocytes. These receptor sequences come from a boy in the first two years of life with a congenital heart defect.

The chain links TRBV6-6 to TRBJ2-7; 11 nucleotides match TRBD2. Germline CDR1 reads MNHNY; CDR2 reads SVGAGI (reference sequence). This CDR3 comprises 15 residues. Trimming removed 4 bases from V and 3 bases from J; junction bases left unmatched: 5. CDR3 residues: CASSFGLAGIYEQYF. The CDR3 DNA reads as TGTGCCAGCAGTTTCGGACTAGCGGGCATCTACGAGCAGTACTTC.

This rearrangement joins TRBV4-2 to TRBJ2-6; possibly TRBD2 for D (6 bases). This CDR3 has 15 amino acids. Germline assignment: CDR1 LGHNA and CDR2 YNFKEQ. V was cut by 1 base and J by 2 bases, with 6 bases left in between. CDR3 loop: CASSQGTTGANVLTF. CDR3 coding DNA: TGTGCCAGCAGCCAAGGGACTACTGGGGCCAACGTCCTGACTTTC.

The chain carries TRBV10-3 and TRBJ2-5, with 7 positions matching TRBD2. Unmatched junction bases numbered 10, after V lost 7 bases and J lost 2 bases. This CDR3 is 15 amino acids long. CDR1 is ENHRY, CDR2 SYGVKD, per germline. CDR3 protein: CAINQKGGRQETQYF. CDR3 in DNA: TGTGCCATCAATCAAAAGGGAGGGAGGCAAGAGACCCAGTACTTC.